The 30 T cell receptor beta chains presented below share a single source sample, sequenced in a study of a mutant IDH1 vaccine in newly diagnosed glioma. Indicated time point: week 5, during vaccination. It was 300 ug of mutant IDH1 20-mer peptide that made up each vaccine dose, given with topical imiquimod. TCRdb's copy holds only in-frame clones and misses some; the assay was immunoSEQ multiplex PCR. The profile shows tens of thousands of clones, 90% to 95% of them singletons. For these TCRs, the target antigens are not known. The sample in question was PBMCs, obtained from a glioma patient whose treatment included an IDH1 peptide vaccine. The origin of the receptors is a woman in her fifties or sixties with glioma.

The chain is built from TRBV10-3 and TRBJ2-3; 8 bases are shared with TRBD2. The V gene's germline CDR1 is ENHRY and CDR2 SYGVKD. The V gene end was trimmed by 0 bases and the J gene end by 5 bases; junction bases not matched to a gene: 7. This CDR3 is 16 amino acids long. The CDR3 region is CAISESPGGGEDTQYF. The CDR3 DNA reads as TGTGCCATCAGTGAGTCCCCCGGGGGGGGCGAAGATACGCAGTATTTT.

The rearrangement joins TRBV10-1 to TRBJ2-3; D perhaps matches TRBD2 (5 bases). V shed 0 bases and J shed 4 bases, with 14 bases lying between them. The CDR3 consists of 16 residues. CDR1 is WNHNN, CDR2 SYGVQD, per germline (reference sequence). CDR3 protein: CASSESLGLGADTQYF. In nucleotides, the CDR3 is TGCGCCAGCAGTGAGTCGTTGGGCCTCGGGGCAGATACGCAGTATTTT.

The V call is TRBV27, the J call TRBJ2-7; no definite D call. Germline-derived CDR1 and CDR2 are MNHEY and SMNVEV (reference sequence). The CDR3 has 15 residues. V dropped 7 bases and J dropped 2 bases, with 18 bases sitting between them. The CDR3: CASKVGPATTYEQYF. The CDR3 DNA sequence: TGTGCCAGCAAAGTGGGCCCCGCCACTACCTACGAGCAGTACTTC.

The rearrangement links TRBV15 to TRBJ2-7; D remains ambiguous. The germline V and J ends were trimmed by 0 bases and 6 bases, with 9 bases remaining between them. This CDR3 is built from 13 residues. Germline-derived CDR1 and CDR2 are LNHNV and YYDKDF (reference sequence). CDR3 loop: CATSRDIGREQYF. In nucleotides, the CDR3 is TGTGCCACCAGCAGAGATATAGGCCGCGAGCAGTACTTC. Based on the CDR3 plus reference TRBV15 and TRBJ2-7, the full variable domain is DAMVIQNPRYQVTQFGKPVTLSCSQTLNHNVMYWYQQKSSQAPKLLFHYYDKDFNNEADTPDNFQSRRPNTSFCFLDIRSPGLGDTAMYLCATSRDIGREQYFGPGTRLTVT.

The chain employs TRBV2 and TRBJ1-2, with D uncertain. Germline V gene lookup returns CDR1 SNHLY and CDR2 FYNNEI. The CDR3 has 14 amino acids. The ends were cut back, 8 bases at V and 4 bases at J, with 17 bases in the middle. CDR3 DNA: TGTGCCAGCCCTTCCGGCCCACCCAGCTATGGCTACACCTTC. Translating gives CASPSGPPSYGYTF.

V and J are TRBV5-6 and TRBJ1-3; 11 positions agree with TRBD1. CDR1 is SGHDT, CDR2 YYEEEE, per germline. There are 16 residues in the CDR3. Trimming removed 3 bases from V and 3 bases from J; junction bases left unmatched: 5. The CDR3 DNA follows: TGTGCCAGCAGCTGGGACAGGGGGTCGGTTGGAAACACCATATATTTT. Amino acids: CASSWDRGSVGNTIYF.

The chain uses TRBV6-5 and TRBJ2-1; D perhaps matches TRBD2 (6 bases). The CDR3 extends over 15 amino acids. V dropped 6 bases and J dropped 3 bases, with 15 bases sitting between them. The V gene's germline CDR1 is MNHEY and CDR2 SVGAGI. This chain's CDR3 is CASRSSVGIYNEQFF. In DNA, the CDR3 is TGTGCCAGCAGGTCTAGCGTGGGGATCTACAATGAGCAGTTCTTC.

CDR3 in amino acids: CASSDSSGRSSYEQYF. The DNA of the CDR3 is TGTGCCAGCAGCGACAGTAGCGGGAGGTCGTCCTACGAGCAGTACTTC. This chain uses TRBV9 with TRBJ2-7; TRBD2 matches at 10 bases. This CDR3 contains 16 residues. The junction had 7 bases not matched to a gene; V was cut back by 3 bases and J by 1 base. The germline V gene encodes CDR1 SGDLS and CDR2 YYNGEE.

In regard to this clone: Mismatch with germline at one junction end may stem from a read error. The V gene is TRBV7-7, the J gene TRBJ2-5; D gene ambiguous. CDR3 length equals 14 residues. CDR1 and CDR2 from the germline V gene are SSHAT and FNYEAQ (reference sequence). For the CDR3, the DNA is TGTGCTAGCAGCTTAGGGTTCTCGGGAGAGACCCAGTACTTC. Its translation is CASSLGFSGETQYF. Full variable domain (outside the CDR3, taken from reference TRBV7-7 and TRBJ2-5): GAGVSQSPRYKVTKRGQDVTLRCDPISSHATLYWYQQALGQGPEFLTYFNYEAQPDKSGLPSDRFSAERPEGSISTLTIQRTEQRDSAMYRCASSLGFSGETQYFGPGTRLLVL.

The V gene is TRBV5-5, the J gene TRBJ2-7, with D unresolved. CDR1 SGHKS and CDR2 YYEKEE come from the germline V gene (reference sequence). Between the trimmed V and J ends, which lost 0 bases and 4 bases, there was a span of 5 bases. This CDR3 region has 12 residues. The DNA of the CDR3 is TGTGCCAGCAGCTTGGTCGGTTACGAGCAGTACTTC. This encodes CASSLVGYEQYF. Complete variable domain (other parts from reference TRBV5-5 and TRBJ2-7): DAGVTQSPTHLIKTRGQQVTLRCSPISGHKSVSWYQQVLGQGPQFIFQYYEKEERGRGNFPDRFSARQFPNYSSELNVNALLLGDSALYLCASSLVGYEQYFGPGTRLTVT.

This chain connects TRBV28 to TRBJ1-2; D may be TRBD1 (6 bases). The length of the CDR3 is 15 residues. Trimming left V 5 bases short and J 5 bases short, with 18 bases between. Germline loops: CDR1 MDHEN, CDR2 SYDVKM. Written as DNA, the CDR3 is TGTGCCAGCAGTCCGAGACAGGCGGCCACATATGGCTACACCTTC. This encodes CASSPRQAATYGYTF.

The chain carries TRBV19 and TRBJ1-5; 8 nucleotides line up with TRBD1. J was trimmed by 0 bases and V by 7 bases; bases with no gene match: 8. CDR3 length: 16 residues. CDR1 is LNHDA, CDR2 SQIVND, per germline (reference sequence). The CDR3 reads CASTRWTGISNQPQHF. The CDR3 DNA reads as TGTGCCAGTACCCGATGGACAGGGATTAGCAATCAGCCCCAGCATTTT.

V is TRBV28 and J is TRBJ1-2; D call uncertain. Trimming pared 8 bases from V and 0 bases from J, leaving 13 bases between. This CDR3 is built from 14 residues. The V gene's germline CDR1 is MDHEN and CDR2 SYDVKM. The CDR3 DNA reads as TGTGCCAGCCTACCTGGATTAGCTAACTATGGCTACACCTTC. It yields the protein CASLPGLANYGYTF.

This chain links TRBV10-1 with TRBJ1-1, with D uncertain. CDR3 length: 12 amino acids. Germline V gives CDR1 WNHNN, CDR2 SYGVQD (reference sequence). V shed 1 base and J shed 5 bases, with 5 bases lying between them. CDR3 coding DNA: TGCGCCAGCAGTGAGTATGGGACTGAAGCTTTCTTT. Its protein product is CASSEYGTEAFF.

The chain uses TRBV10-2 and TRBJ2-6, with D perhaps TRBD1 (6 bases). This CDR3 contains 14 residues. The ends were cut back, 6 bases at V and 0 bases at J, with 6 bases in the middle. Germline V lookup: CDR1 WSHSY, CDR2 SAAADI. The CDR3, as DNA: TGCGCCAGCAGGGACAGCTCTGGGGCCAACGTCCTGACTTTC. Its translation is CASRDSSGANVLTF.

The chain joins TRBV6-1 to TRBJ2-3; D may be TRBD2 (5 bases). Trimming cost V 6 bases and J 7 bases, with 17 bases left between them. Germline V lookup: CDR1 MNHNS, CDR2 SASEGT. The CDR3 spans 14 residues. The CDR3 loop reads CASSEDGIANTQYF. The DNA of the CDR3 is TGTGCCAGCAGCGAGGACGGGATTGCAAATACGCAGTATTTT.

This clone came up once. The chain joins TRBV6-5 to TRBJ2-1; TRBD2 agrees at 10 bases. Germline loops: CDR1 MNHEY, CDR2 SVGAGI. Losses at the gene ends were 0 bases for V and 9 bases for J; bases not matched to a gene: 5. CDR3 size: 15 residues. This chain's CDR3 is CASSYSTSGIVEQFF. In DNA form, the CDR3 reads TGTGCCAGCAGTTACTCAACTAGCGGGATCGTTGAGCAGTTCTTC.

This clone was seen once. The chain employs TRBV5-1 and TRBJ2-5; D gene uncertain. The tail of the sequence fits TRBJ2-7 better, so the J call may be wrong. This CDR3 spans 13 amino acids. Germline V gene data show CDR1 as SGHRS and CDR2 as YFSETQ. CDR3 nucleotide sequence: TGCGCCAGCAGCTTGGCCCCAGGCTACGAGCAGTACTTC. The encoded protein is CASSLAPGYEQYF.

V gene TRBV10-1 combines with J gene TRBJ2-1, with 13 bases aligning to TRBD2. Trimming cost V 3 bases and J 7 bases; bases outside gene matches: 12. This CDR3 has 18 amino acids. CDR1 WNHNN and CDR2 SYGVQD come from the germline V gene (reference sequence). The CDR3 loop is CASSDPSGLAGVRNEQFF. In DNA form, the CDR3 reads TGCGCCAGCAGTGACCCTAGTGGACTAGCGGGAGTTCGAAATGAGCAGTTCTTC.

This chain links TRBV4-1 with TRBJ1-1; D uncertain. Trimming shortened V by 2 bases and J by 0 bases, and 16 bases separated the two germline ends. Germline values: CDR1 MGHRA, CDR2 YSYEKL. The CDR3 length is 17 residues. CDR3 nucleotide sequence: TGCGCCAGCAGCCAACTAGGGCCGTTTAACCTGAACACTGAAGCTTTCTTT. Its translation is CASSQLGPFNLNTEAFF.

The J gene is TRBJ2-5, the V gene TRBV13; tentatively, D is TRBD1 (5 bases). CDR3 length equals 15 residues. Germline-derived CDR1 and CDR2 are PRHDT and FYEKMQ (reference sequence). Trimming left V 3 bases short and J 5 bases short, with 16 bases between. The chain's CDR3 is CASSFLGAGTETQYF. CDR3 DNA sequence: TGTGCCAGCAGCTTCCTTGGGGCTGGCACGGAGACCCAGTACTTC.

The CDR3 bases are TGTGCCAGCAGTGAGCCTAGCCAGGAGACCCAGTACTTC. It encodes CASSEPSQETQYF. V and J are TRBV2 and TRBJ2-5, with TRBD2 as a possible D gene (5 bases). The length of the CDR3 is 13 residues. Trimming left V 3 bases short and J 5 bases short, with 10 bases between. Germline CDR1 SNHLY, CDR2 FYNNEI.

The chain carries TRBV27 and TRBJ2-7; tentatively, D is TRBD1 (6 bases). CDR1 is MNHEY and CDR2 is SMNVEV in the germline V gene (reference sequence). V was clipped by 6 bases and J by 6 bases, with 15 bases between them. This CDR3 spans 13 amino acids. The CDR3 DNA follows: TGTGCCAGCAGCGATAGGGGGACAAGCGAGCAGTACTTC. It codes for CASSDRGTSEQYF.

This rearrangement joins TRBV9 to TRBJ1-1; D possibly corresponds to TRBD1 (5 bases). Trimming took 0 bases from V and 3 from J, leaving 9 bases between them. The CDR3 spans 14 residues. The V gene's germline CDR1 is SGDLS and CDR2 YYNGEE. The chain's CDR3 is CASSVGGVDTEAFF. The CDR3 DNA reads as TGTGCCAGCAGCGTAGGGGGGGTCGACACTGAAGCTTTCTTT.

This chain links TRBV28 with TRBJ1-1; 9 bases are shared with TRBD1. CDR1 and CDR2 (germline): MDHEN, SYDVKM. V lost 1 base, J lost 0 bases, and 3 bases stayed unmatched. The CDR3 runs 16 residues. The CDR3 loop is CASSLFGTGLNTEAFF. In DNA, the CDR3 is TGTGCCAGCAGTTTATTCGGGACAGGGTTGAACACTGAAGCTTTCTTT.

This clone was counted once. V is TRBV5-1 and J is TRBJ2-1, with TRBD2 as a possible D gene (6 bases). This CDR3 has 18 amino acids. The ends were cut back, 6 bases at V and 4 bases at J, with 26 bases in the middle. From germline, CDR1 is SGHRS and CDR2 YFSETQ. The CDR3 bases are TGCGCCAGCACCCTTGGGGGGACGGGGTCAGGGCCGTACAATGAGCAGTTCTTC. This translates into CASTLGGTGSGPYNEQFF. Combining the CDR3 with reference TRBV5-1 and TRBJ2-1 gives the whole variable domain KAGVTQTPRYLIKTRGQQVTLSCSPISGHRSVSWYQQTPGQGLQFLFEYFSETQRNKGNFPGRFSGRQFSNSRSEMNVSTLELGDSALYLCASTLGGTGSGPYNEQFFGPGTRLTVL.

This clone was counted once. The V gene is TRBV15, the J gene TRBJ1-2; 7 nucleotides line up with TRBD1. Per the germline V gene, CDR1 is LNHNV and CDR2 is YYDKDF (reference sequence). The ends lost 0 bases at V and 3 bases at J; junction bases unmatched: 4. CDR3 size: 15 residues. CDR3 nucleotide sequence: TGTGCCACCAGCAGAGATTCGGGACAGCACTATGGCTACACCTTC. It yields the protein CATSRDSGQHYGYTF.

The chain uses TRBV2 and TRBJ2-1; 8 nucleotides match TRBD1. V lost 5 bases and J lost 6; bases outside the gene matches: 6. The CDR3 runs to 14 residues. CDR1 is SNHLY, CDR2 FYNNEI, per germline. CDR3 nucleotides: TGTGCCAGCAGTCCCCGGACAGGGCGCAATGAGCAGTTCTTC. Protein product: CASSPRTGRNEQFF.

The chain carries TRBV18 and TRBJ1-1; the D is unclear. Germline V lookup: CDR1 KGHSH, CDR2 LQKENI. The CDR3 covers 12 residues. The ends were cut back, 1 base at V and 1 base at J, with 1 base in the middle. The CDR3, as DNA: TGTGCCAGCTCACCACGGAACACTGAAGCTTTCTTT. Protein sequence: CASSPRNTEAFF.

This clone was seen a single time. The V and J genes are TRBV6-5 and TRBJ1-1; D gene unclear. The CDR3 runs 12 residues. The germline V gene has CDR1 MNHEY and CDR2 SVGAGI. Trimming took off 1 base at V and 2 bases at J, with 2 bases between the two ends. The CDR3 protein is CASSYFNTEAFF. CDR3 sequence (DNA): TGTGCCAGCAGTTACTTCAACACTGAAGCTTTCTTT.